The present T cell receptor beta chain was sequenced within a study of cytomegalovirus exposure and HLA in healthy donors. The primer mix had 60 Vbeta and 13 Jbeta primers. The assay was immunoSEQ multiplex PCR, and TCRdb's table has in-frame clones only and misses some. The sample holds 180,000 or so clones, just under 80% seen once. The CDR3 is 15 residues long. J lost 8 bases, V lost 2 bases, and 11 bases had no gene match. Germline V lookup: CDR1 MNHNS, CDR2 SASEGT. Turning to this clone: Antigen unknown.

Study conclusions and caveats: Accurate prediction of HLA-A and HLA-B alleles (for most subjects) was reportedly achieved from TCR beta sequences. Reportedly, cytomegalovirus status was diagnosed with high sensitivity and specificity. TCR beta V segments were, for the most part, productive about 87% or about 30% of the time in an earlier analysis. A later analysis linked a missense DCLRE1C variant to TCR beta V- and J-gene trimming.

The chain combines TRBV6-1 with TRBJ1-2, with 7 bases that match TRBD1. The sequencing input was PBMCs. The receptor's source is a woman aged 30 to 39 in good health and CMV-seronegative. The chain's CDR3 is CASSESAHRGEGYTF. Written as DNA, the CDR3 is TGTGCCAGCAGTGAATCCGCCCACAGGGGCGAGGGCTACACCTTC.